Listed here are 2 T cell receptor beta chains from one sample, sequenced in a study of cytomegalovirus exposure and HLA in healthy donors. Primers included in the PCR were 60 Vbeta and 13 Jbeta primers. Sequenced by immunoSEQ multiplex PCR; TCRdb stores in-frame clones only, minus some. The table records about 81,000 clones, around 90% of them present only once. Sequencing input: PBMCs. These receptors all stem from a man between 18 and 35 years old in good health and CMV-seronegative.

There are a few counts of this clone. The germline gene is not matched at one end of the junction; a read error may be the cause. For the CDR3, the DNA is TGCGCCAGCAGCCCCGGTCCCGATCGCGAGCAGTACTTC. Its translation is CASSPGPDREQYF. The chain joins TRBV27 to TRBJ2-7, with D hard to call. Germline V gene lookup returns CDR1 MNHEY and CDR2 SMNVEV (reference sequence). CDR3 length: 13 residues.

The CDR3 coding sequence is TGTGCCAGCAGCCCTCAGTTGTTTCCGGGACAGGGGTGCCCCCCCTGGCGGGCCAACGTCCTGACTTTC. As protein: CASSPQLFPGQGCPPWRANVLTF. The chain uses TRBV14 and TRBJ2-6; 10 nucleotides align to TRBD1. J gave up 5 bases and V 4 bases, and 26 bases lay outside the gene matches. Germline V gene data show CDR1 as SGHDN and CDR2 as FVKESK. This CDR3 has 23 amino acids.